The following is a T cell receptor beta chain sequence with its context. What this receptor recognizes is not known. The cohort comprised some 730 healthy bone marrow donors. At the time of sampling, every cohort member was nominally healthy, though immune exposures that went unrecorded were likely present. The donor tested CMV seronegative, placing the donor among the 350 to 400 seronegative members of the cohort. A peripheral blood sample was provided by each donor, and peripheral blood mononuclear cells were used for TCR beta sequencing. Genomic DNA was extracted from the blood cell samples with the Qiagen DNeasy Blood Extraction Kit. This sample was included in a study of cytomegalovirus exposure and HLA in healthy donors (dated by TCRdb to about 2017). Describing the broader study: An earlier analysis of around 600 of the donors reported approximately 300 Gb of sequence data and some 120 million unique TCR beta sequences from 150 million to 200 million T cells. To study patterns of TCR occurrence, a later analysis re-analyzed previously published TCR beta repertoires from several hundred donors and added high-resolution HLA genotyping. Along with the roughly 610-subject first cohort, a separate validation cohort of over a hundred different subjects was used. Roughly 300 gigabases of sequencing data and approximately 85 million unique TCR sequences were included in an early release covering over 600 HLA-typed donors. In the later analysis, no new phenotypic data were used to find candidate immune exposures; instead, reliance was placed on TCR beta sequences and their occurrence across donors. About 5 DR-DQ haplotypes were handled as single units for association and clustering, since linkage in the cohort was strong. Donor age, sex, ethnicity and CMV serostatus were compiled alongside the repertoire data. HLA typing covered class I and class II loci at four-digit resolution. Every repertoire in the discovery cohort had been generated on one and the same sequencing platform. Typing coverage varied by locus: about 629-630 donors for A, B, C, DRB1 and DQB1; roughly 510 for DQA1; more than 600 for DPA1; approximately 450 for DPB1. The aim of the study was to test whether cataloging public T cell receptors could identify signatures of past pathogen exposure. In a later genetic analysis, genome-wide SNP genotypes for about 55% of the roughly 700 donors were used, and that subset was treated as a discovery cohort. The study combined high-throughput TCR immunosequencing, statistical association of individual TCRs with disease status, and machine learning to predict cytomegalovirus infection status. Of the roughly 400 genotyped donors, 75% to 85% were placed in the genetic ancestry cluster associated with self-reported Caucasian donors. The study used immunosequencing to profile the T cell repertoires of several hundred subjects and linked those repertoires to cytomegalovirus serostatus. An earlier analysis of 587 of the donors used high-throughput TCR beta sequencing to judge whether each TCR beta V gene segment behaved as functional or pseudogenic. Across around 400 genotyped donors of the cohort, an average of roughly 250,000 unique TCR beta nucleotide sequences per donor were sequenced, and roughly 20% of those sequences were non-productive. The study at large found these results: Most TCR sequences were seen in very few donors, while some public TCRs were found in many individuals. A later analysis found that most CMV-associated TCR beta chains appeared HLA-restricted, with HLA associations seemingly driven largely by CMV exposure. Compared with equally common non-associated chains, HLA-associated TCR beta chains in a later analysis were more clonally expanded and had lower generation probabilities. The earlier analysis of some 560 of the donors excluded fewer than 20 rarely observed V segments, including chromosome 9 orphons, because counts were too low. Because HLA typing was unavailable for some donors at each locus, only the typed subset was used in association tests. In an earlier analysis of some 640 of the donors, most TCR beta V segments were observed in productive rearrangements about 90% or about 30% of the time, broadly matching IMGT annotations. A cluster of highly shared sequence variants was judged likely to be a technical artifact of the sequencing pipeline. The cohort was sequenced for TCR beta chains only, and without alpha or paired-chain data the features that could be detected were limited. In a later analysis, several top co-occurrence clusters were reported to appear linked to parvovirus B19, influenza, CMV and Epstein-Barr virus. In a later analysis, the rate of TCR association differed among HLA loci, with DRB1 alleles having the most associated TCRs and HLA-C alleles having the fewest. Linkage disequilibrium might explain the correlated functional status among segregating V segments, but an unknown experimental factor could not be ruled out. When HLA alleles, especially DR and DQ, strongly co-occurred, attributing TCR associations to individual alleles was difficult. An association between a missense DCLRE1C variant and V-gene and J-gene trimming of TCR beta chains was found in a later genetic analysis and replicated in an independent cohort. According to a later genetic analysis, donors in an Asian-associated ancestry cluster had fewer N-insertions in productive TCRs than the roughly 700-donor mean. Sequencing depth was assumed to be roughly uniform across donors in the presence/absence analyses, though that assumption may not hold. A further reported finding was that TCR beta sequences accurately predicted the HLA-A and HLA-B alleles for most subjects in the first cohort. In vitro tests confirmed that three of the cytomegalovirus-associated TCR beta chains recognize cytomegalovirus antigens. The study gave a list of under 200 TCR beta chains associated with cytomegalovirus. The authors suggested that the approach could potentially be generalized to other disease states and immunological phenotypes. Specific HLA alleles were associated with 15,000 to 20,000 TCR beta sequences at a false discovery rate of 0.05 in a later analysis. In both the original and validation cohorts, the classifier was reported to diagnose cytomegalovirus status with high specificity and sensitivity. For the cohort, immune exposure information was limited to CMV serostatus. Some IMGT-functional V segments, including TRBV6-2 and TRBV6-3, could not be distinguished by the 87-base-pair reads and were therefore excluded.

The CDR3 contains 14 residues, cysteine and phenylalanine counted. The entry retains the CDR3 DNA only, 42 bases that are in frame from base 1. V sheds 5 bases and J sheds 4 bases, leaving 15 bases between their ends. CDR1 is given as SGHNT and CDR2 as YYREEE, both from the germline V gene (reference sequence). Library preparation employed the immunoSEQ multiplex PCR assay. The multiplex PCR relied on a mix of 60 forward primers for TCR Vbeta segments and 13 reverse primers for TCR Jbeta segments. A multiplex PCR assay on genomic DNA amplified the CDR3 region of rearranged TCR beta genes. Amplified TCR beta libraries were sequenced as 87-base-pair reads on the Illumina HiSeq System. Concerning the study's data processing: A later analysis tallied around 80 million unique TCR beta chains across the 666 repertoires, and about 12 million of those chains were shared by two or more donors. A nearest-neighbor algorithm error-corrected the raw reads and collapsed the reads into unique sequences, merging closely related sequences to remove PCR and sequencing errors. V, D and J gene segments were assigned by aligning CDR3 sequences to IMGT reference sequences. For a sequence to be retained, a match of at least six nucleotides to both a V gene segment and a J gene segment was required. Rearrangements were classified as productive when the CDR3 lacked stop codons and remained in frame with V and J, and all other rearrangements were classified as non-productive. Following IMGT convention, CDR3 was defined as the stretch from the second conserved V-encoded cysteine up to the conserved J-encoded phenylalanine. In an earlier analysis of 587 of the donors, sequences lacking an unambiguous match to a single V gene segment were excluded. In an earlier analysis of about 590 of the donors, a V segment was called functional when productive rearrangements were above 56.7%, and segregating when the standard deviation between donors exceeded 5%. A statistical classification framework was built for diagnosing cytomegalovirus status from the catalog of TCR beta chain sequences. A later analysis assigned V and J genes by comparing TCR nucleotide sequences with IMGT/GENE-DB human TR gene sequences. The TCRdist pipeline was used in a later analysis to assign CDR3 sequences and most-parsimonious VDJ recombination scenarios. In a later analysis, each TCR beta chain was defined by its CDR3 amino acid sequence together with its V-gene family, and reads lacking a unique V-gene family were excluded. To address suspected cross-contamination and a sequencing artifact, a later analysis removed some 620 highly shared, low-generation-probability nucleotide sequences. For each public chain, a later analysis derived a clonal expansion index from normalized ranks of inferred template counts within each repertoire. In a later analysis, generation probabilities were computed with a VDJ recombination model fitted to out-of-frame rearrangements, and the resulting probabilities were checked against IGoR. In a later analysis, TCR-TCR, TCR-HLA and TCR-CMV co-occurrence was scored with hypergeometric tests, and a repertoire-size bias correction was applied to TCR pairs. A later analysis estimated false discovery rates by permuting HLA or CMV assignments 20 times. In a later analysis, co-occurring TCRs were grouped with DBSCAN, and TCRdist sequence similarity was added when clustering was performed within HLA-allele-positive subsets. Repertoires with fewer than 30,000 or more than 120,000 public chains were left out of co-occurrence clustering, as were five repertoires with anomalous nucleotide sharing. Entries here come from immuneACCESS through TCRdb and include only in-frame sequences with V and J called. Some clones fail to appear in such tables; in the studies checked, an unresolved V gene covers under half of the shortfall, and the cause of the remainder is unknown. V and J calls and clone size are given by that table; D and trimming were obtained from the DNA. For this sample, the table gives roughly 77,000 clones. The ten largest clones represent about 4.6% of the sample.

Recombination linked TRBV5-4 to TRBJ1-1; no D segment can be confidently identified. The clonotype comes from a man aged 30 to 45 in good health and CMV-seronegative. The sample comprised PBMCs. The nucleotide sequence reads TGTGCCAGCAGTATCTATCGGGTCCCCACTGAAGCTTTCTTT. Its protein product is CASSIYRVPTEAFF.